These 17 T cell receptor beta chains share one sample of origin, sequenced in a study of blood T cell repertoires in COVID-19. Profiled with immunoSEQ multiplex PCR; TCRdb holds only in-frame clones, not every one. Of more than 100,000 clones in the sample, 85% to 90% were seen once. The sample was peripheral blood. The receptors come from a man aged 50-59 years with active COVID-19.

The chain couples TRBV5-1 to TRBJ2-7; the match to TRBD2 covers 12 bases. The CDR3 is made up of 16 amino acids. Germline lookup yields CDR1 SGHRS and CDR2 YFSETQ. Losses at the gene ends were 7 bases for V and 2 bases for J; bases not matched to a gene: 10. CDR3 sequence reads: CASSSVASGGAYEQYF. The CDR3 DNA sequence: TGCGCCAGCTCGTCTGTGGCTAGCGGGGGGGCCTACGAGCAGTACTTC. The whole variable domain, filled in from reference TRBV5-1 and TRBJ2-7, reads KAGVTQTPRYLIKTRGQQVTLSCSPISGHRSVSWYQQTPGQGLQFLFEYFSETQRNKGNFPGRFSGRQFSNSRSEMNVSTLELGDSALYLCASSSVASGGAYEQYFGPGTRLTVT.

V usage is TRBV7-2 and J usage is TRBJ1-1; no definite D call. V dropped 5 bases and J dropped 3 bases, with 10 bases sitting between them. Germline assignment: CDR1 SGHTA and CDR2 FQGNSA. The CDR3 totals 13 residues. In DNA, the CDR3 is TGTGCCAGCAGCAGTTTCAGGTACACTGAAGCTTTCTTT. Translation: CASSSFRYTEAFF.

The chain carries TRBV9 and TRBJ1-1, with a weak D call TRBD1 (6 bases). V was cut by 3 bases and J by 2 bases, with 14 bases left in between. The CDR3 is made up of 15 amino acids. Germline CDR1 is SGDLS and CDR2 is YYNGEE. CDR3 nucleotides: TGTGCCAGCAGCGCCAGGACAGACCCCAACACTGAAGCTTTCTTT. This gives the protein CASSARTDPNTEAFF.

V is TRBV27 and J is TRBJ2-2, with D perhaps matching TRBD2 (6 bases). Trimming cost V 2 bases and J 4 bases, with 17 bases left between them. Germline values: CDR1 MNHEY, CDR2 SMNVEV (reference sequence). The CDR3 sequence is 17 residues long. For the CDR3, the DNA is TGTGCCAGCAGTTTAAGACCTGGGCAGGGAGGCACCGGGGAGCTGTTTTTT. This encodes CASSLRPGQGGTGELFF.

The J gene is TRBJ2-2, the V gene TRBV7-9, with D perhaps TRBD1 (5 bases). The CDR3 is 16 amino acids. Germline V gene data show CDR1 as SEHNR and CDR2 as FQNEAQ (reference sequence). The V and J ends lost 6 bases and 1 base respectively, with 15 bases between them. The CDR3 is CASSPGAPRNTGELFF. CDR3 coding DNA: TGTGCCAGCAGTCCTGGGGCCCCTCGGAACACCGGGGAGCTGTTTTTT.

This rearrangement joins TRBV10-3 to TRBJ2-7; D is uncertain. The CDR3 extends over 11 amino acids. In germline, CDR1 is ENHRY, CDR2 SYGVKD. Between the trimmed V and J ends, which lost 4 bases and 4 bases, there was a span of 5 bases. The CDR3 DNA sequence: TGTGCCATCAGTGGGGCTTACGAGCAGTACTTC. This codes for CAISGAYEQYF.

The CDR3 region is CASCEVPGQGFYTDTQYF. CDR3 nucleotides: TGTGCCAGTTGTGAGGTCCCGGGACAGGGGTTTTACACAGATACGCAGTATTTT. J is TRBJ2-3 and V is TRBV19, with TRBD1 identical over 10 bases. Germline V gives CDR1 LNHDA, CDR2 SQIVND (reference sequence). This CDR3 comprises 18 residues. The ends lost 8 bases at V and 2 bases at J; junction bases unmatched: 16.

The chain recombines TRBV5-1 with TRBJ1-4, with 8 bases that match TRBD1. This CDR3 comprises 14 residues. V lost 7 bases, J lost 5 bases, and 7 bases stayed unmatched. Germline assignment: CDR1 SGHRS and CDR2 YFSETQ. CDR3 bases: TGCGCCAGCTCCACAGGGGGAACCAATGAAAAACTGTTTTTT. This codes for CASSTGGTNEKLFF.

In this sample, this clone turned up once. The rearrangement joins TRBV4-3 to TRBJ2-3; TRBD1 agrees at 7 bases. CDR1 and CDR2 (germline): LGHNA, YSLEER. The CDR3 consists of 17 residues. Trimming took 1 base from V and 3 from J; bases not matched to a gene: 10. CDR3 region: CASSQGSSAGGTDTQYF. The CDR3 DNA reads TGCGCCAGCAGCCAAGGGTCCTCGGCAGGGGGTACAGATACGCAGTATTTT.

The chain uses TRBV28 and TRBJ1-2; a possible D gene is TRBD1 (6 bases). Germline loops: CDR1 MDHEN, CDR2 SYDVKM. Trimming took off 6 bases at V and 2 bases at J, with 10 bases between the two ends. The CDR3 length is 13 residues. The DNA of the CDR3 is TGTGCCAGCAGCCTGACAGGAAACTATGGCTACACCTTC. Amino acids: CASSLTGNYGYTF.

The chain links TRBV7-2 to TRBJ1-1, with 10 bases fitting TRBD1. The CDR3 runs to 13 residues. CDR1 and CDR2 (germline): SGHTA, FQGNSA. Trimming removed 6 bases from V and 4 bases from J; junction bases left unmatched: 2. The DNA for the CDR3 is TGTGCCAGCAGTAGGACAGGGGGCACTGAAGCTTTCTTT. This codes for CASSRTGGTEAFF.

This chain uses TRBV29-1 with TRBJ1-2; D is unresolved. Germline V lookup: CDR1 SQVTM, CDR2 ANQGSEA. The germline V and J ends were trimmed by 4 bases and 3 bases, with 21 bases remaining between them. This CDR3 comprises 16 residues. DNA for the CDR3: TGCAGCGTTGGTCAGAGGGCAGCTTTACTGGACTATGGCTACACCTTC. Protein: CSVGQRAALLDYGYTF.

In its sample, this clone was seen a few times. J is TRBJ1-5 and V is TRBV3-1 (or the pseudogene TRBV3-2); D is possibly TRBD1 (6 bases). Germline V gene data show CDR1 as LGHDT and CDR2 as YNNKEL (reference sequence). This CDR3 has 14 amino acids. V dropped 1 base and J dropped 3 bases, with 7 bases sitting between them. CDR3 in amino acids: CASSQAGVNQPQHF. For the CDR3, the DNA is TGTGCCAGCAGCCAAGCAGGGGTCAATCAGCCCCAGCATTTT.

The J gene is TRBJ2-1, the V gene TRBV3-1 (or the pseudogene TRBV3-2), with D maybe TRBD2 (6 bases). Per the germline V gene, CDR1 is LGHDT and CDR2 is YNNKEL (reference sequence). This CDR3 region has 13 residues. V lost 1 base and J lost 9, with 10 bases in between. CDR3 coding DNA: TGTGCCAGCAGCCAAGGGGGGGTTGGTGAGCAGTTCTTC. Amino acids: CASSQGGVGEQFF.

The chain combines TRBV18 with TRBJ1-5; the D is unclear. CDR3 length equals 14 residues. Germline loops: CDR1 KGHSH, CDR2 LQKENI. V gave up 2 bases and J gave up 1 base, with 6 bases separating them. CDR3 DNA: TGTGCCAGCTCACCAAATCGGAGCAATCAGCCCCAGCATTTT. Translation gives CASSPNRSNQPQHF. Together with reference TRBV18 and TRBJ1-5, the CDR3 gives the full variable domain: NAGVMQNPRHLVRRRGQEARLRCSPMKGHSHVYWYRQLPEEGLKFMVYLQKENIIDESGMPKERFSAEFPKEGPSILRIQQVVRGDSAAYFCASSPNRSNQPQHFGDGTRLSIL.

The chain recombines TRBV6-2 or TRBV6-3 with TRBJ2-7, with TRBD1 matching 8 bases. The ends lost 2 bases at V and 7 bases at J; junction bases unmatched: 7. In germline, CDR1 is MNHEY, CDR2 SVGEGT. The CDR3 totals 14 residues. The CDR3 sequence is CASSYAGTGREQYF. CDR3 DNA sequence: TGTGCCAGCAGTTACGCCGGGACAGGACGGGAGCAGTACTTC.

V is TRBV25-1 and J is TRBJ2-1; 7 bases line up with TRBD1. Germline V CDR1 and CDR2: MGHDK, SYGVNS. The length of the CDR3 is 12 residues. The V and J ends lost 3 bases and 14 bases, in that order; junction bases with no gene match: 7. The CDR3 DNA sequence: TGTGCCAGCAGTGATACAGGGGTAAGGGAGTTCTTC. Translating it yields CASSDTGVREFF.